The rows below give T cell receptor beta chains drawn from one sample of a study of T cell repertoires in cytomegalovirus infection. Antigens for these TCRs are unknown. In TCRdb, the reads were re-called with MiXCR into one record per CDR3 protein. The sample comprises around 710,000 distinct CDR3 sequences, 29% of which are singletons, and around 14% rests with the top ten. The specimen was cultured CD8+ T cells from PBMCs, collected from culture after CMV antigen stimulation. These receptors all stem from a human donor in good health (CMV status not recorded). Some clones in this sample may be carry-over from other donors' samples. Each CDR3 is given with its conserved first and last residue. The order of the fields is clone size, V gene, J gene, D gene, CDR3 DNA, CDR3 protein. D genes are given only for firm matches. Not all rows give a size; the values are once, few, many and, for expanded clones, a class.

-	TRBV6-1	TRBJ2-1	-	TGTGCCAGCAGTGAACTAGGGTTTGACTACAATGAGCAGTTCTTC	CASSELGFDYNEQFF
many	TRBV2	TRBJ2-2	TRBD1	TGTGCCACATTCGGACAGGGACGTACCGGGGAGCTGTTTTTT	CATFGQGRTGELFF
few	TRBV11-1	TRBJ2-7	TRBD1	TGTGCCAGCAGCGTCGGACAGGGGGTTTCCTACGAGCAGTACTTC	CASSVGQGVSYEQYF
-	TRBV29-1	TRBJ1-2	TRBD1	TGCAGCGTTGAGACAGGGGATTCCTATGGCTACACCTTC	CSVETGDSYGYTF
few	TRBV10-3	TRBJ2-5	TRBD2	TGTGCCATCAGCGGGGATCCCCTAGCGGGAAACCAAGAGACCCAGTACTTC	CAISGDPLAGNQETQYF
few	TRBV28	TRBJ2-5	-	TGTGCCAGCACTGCCACTGTATACCAAGAGACCCAGTACTTC	CASTATVYQETQYF
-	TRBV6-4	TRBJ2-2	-	TGTGCCAGCAGTGACGGCTCAGGGGTCCCCACCGGGGAGCTGTTTTTT	CASSDGSGVPTGELFF
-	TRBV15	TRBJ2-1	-	TGTGCCACCAGCGCTGAAGGCCCGAGCTCCTACAATGAGCAGTTCTTC	CATSAEGPSSYNEQFF
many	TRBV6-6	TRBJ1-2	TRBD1	TGTGCCAGCAGTGGGACAGGGAGCTACTATGGCTACACCTTC	CASSGTGSYYGYTF
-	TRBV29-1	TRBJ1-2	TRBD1	TGCAGCGTTGACTTGGGACAGAGATCCGGACAAAACTATGGCTACACCTTC	CSVDLGQRSGQNYGYTF
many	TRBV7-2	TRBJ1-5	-	TGTGCCAGCAGCTTTGGGAATAGCAATCAGCCCCAGCATTTT	CASSFGNSNQPQHF
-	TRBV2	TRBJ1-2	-	TGTGCCAGCAGTGAATCTTTTAACTATGGCTACACCTTC	CASSESFNYGYTF
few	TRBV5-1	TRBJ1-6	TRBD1	TGCGCCAGTTATGGGGACAGCTCGAATTCACCCCTCCACTTT	CASYGDSSNSPLHF
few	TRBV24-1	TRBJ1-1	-	TGTGCCACCAGTGATTCAGAATTCGGGGCTGAAGCTTTCTTT	CATSDSEFGAEAFF
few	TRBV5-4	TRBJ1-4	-	TGTGCCAGCAGCTTGGAGGGACGGCCTAATGAAAAACTGTTTTTT	CASSLEGRPNEKLFF
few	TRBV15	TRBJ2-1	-	TGTGCCACCAGCAGAGATGAGGCACAGTTCGATGAGCAGTTCTTC	CATSRDEAQFDEQFF
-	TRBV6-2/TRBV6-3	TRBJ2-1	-	TGTGCCAGCAGTTTCGGGCAGGGAATCGATGAGCAGTTCTTC	CASSFGQGIDEQFF
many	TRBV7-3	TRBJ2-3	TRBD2	TGTGCCAGCAGCTTAATCCCCGGCGGGGGGGGCAGTCTTGGTACGCAGTATTTT	CASSLIPGGGGSLGTQYF
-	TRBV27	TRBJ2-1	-	TGTGCCACTCGTGGGTGGGAACTATACAATGAGCAGTTCTTC	CATRGWELYNEQFF
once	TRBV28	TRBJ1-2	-	TGTGCCAGCAGTTCGCAAAGGGACCTCTATGGCTACACCTTC	CASSSQRDLYGYTF
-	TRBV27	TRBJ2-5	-	TGTGCCAGCAGTTCCCGACAGAACCAAGAGACCCAGTACTTC	CASSSRQNQETQYF
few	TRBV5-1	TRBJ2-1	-	TGCGCCAGCAGCTTGGGGGGGCTCACAAGGGGCAATGAGCAGTTCTTC	CASSLGGLTRGNEQFF
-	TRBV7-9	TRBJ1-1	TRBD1	TGTGCCAGCAGCGACGTTGACGGACAGGGGAACACTGAAGCTTTCTTT	CASSDVDGQGNTEAFF
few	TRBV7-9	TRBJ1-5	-	TGTGCCAGCAGCTTTATCGCTCAGCCCCAGCATTTT	CASSFIAQPQHF
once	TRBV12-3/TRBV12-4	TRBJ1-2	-	TGTGCCAGCAGATTTGACGTGCTTTTGGGGAGCAGGGCTTTC	CASRFDVLLGSRAF
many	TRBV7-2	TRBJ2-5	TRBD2	TGTGCCAGCAGCTCCCTCCCTCGACTAGCGGGGGAGAAAGAGACCCAGTACTTC	CASSSLPRLAGEKETQYF
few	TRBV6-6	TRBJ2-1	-	TGTGCCAGCAGCCGCTGGGACAACAATGAGCAGTTCTTC	CASSRWDNNEQFF
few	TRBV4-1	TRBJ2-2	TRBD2	TGCGCCAGCAGCCAAGATCCTAGCGGGGCCCTATTGACCGGGGAGCTGTTTTTT	CASSQDPSGALLTGELFF
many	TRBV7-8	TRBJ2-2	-	TGTGCCAGCAGCCTCACTTTCTCAGCGGGCACCGGGGAGCTGTTTTTT	CASSLTFSAGTGELFF
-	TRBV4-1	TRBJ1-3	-	TGCGCCAGCAGCCAGGCCCCCGGACAGGGAAACACCATATATTTT	CASSQAPGQGNTIYF
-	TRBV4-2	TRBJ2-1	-	TGTGCCAGCAGCCAATCCCAAGGGGGGATAGGGGGGAATGAGCAGTTCTTC	CASSQSQGGIGGNEQFF
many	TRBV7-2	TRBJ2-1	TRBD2	TGTGCCAGCAGCCCGGGACTATTCTACAATGAGCAGTTCTTC	CASSPGLFYNEQFF
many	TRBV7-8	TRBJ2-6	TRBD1	TGTGCCAGCAGCCGCGGACAGGGCTTGACTGGGGCCAACGTCCTGACTTTC	CASSRGQGLTGANVLTF
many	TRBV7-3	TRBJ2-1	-	TGTGCCAGCAGCTTAACTAGTATCCATGAGCAGTTCTTC	CASSLTSIHEQFF
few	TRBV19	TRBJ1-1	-	TGTGCCAGTAGTGCCGGACAGCACACTGAAGCTTTCTTT	CASSAGQHTEAFF
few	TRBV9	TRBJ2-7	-	TGTGCCAGCAGCGCCAGATATCGCTCCTACGAGCAGTACTTC	CASSARYRSYEQYF
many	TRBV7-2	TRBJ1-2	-	TGTGCCAGCAGCTTAAACAGGGCAAACTATGGCTACACCTTC	CASSLNRANYGYTF
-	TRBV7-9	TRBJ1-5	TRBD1	TGTGCCAGCAGCTCAGACAGGGTACGGCAGCCCCAGCATTTT	CASSSDRVRQPQHF
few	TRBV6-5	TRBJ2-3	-	TGTGCCAGCAGTTACTCGATGGGGGGAGCAGATACGCAGTATTTT	CASSYSMGGADTQYF
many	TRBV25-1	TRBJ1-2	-	TGTGCCAGCAGTGAATACTCCGCTGGCTACACCTTC	CASSEYSAGYTF
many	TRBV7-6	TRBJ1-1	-	TGTGCCAGCAGCCCCGGGGGGAAAGGCACTGAAGCTTTCTTT	CASSPGGKGTEAFF
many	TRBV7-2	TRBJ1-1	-	TGTGCCAGCAGCATCTACCCGGCCGGGGCGGGCGGCACTGAAGCTTTCTTT	CASSIYPAGAGGTEAFF
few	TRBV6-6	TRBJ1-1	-	TGTGCCAGCAGCCTCCTCGGCCTCGTTGAGGCTTTCTTT	CASSLLGLVEAFF
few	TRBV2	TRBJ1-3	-	TGTGCCAGCAAGGGGGGGTATGTGAGCGACTCTGGAAACACCATATATTTT	CASKGGYVSDSGNTIYF
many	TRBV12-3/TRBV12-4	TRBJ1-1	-	TGTGCCAGCAGTCCGATTCCCACGAGCGCAGGAGACACTGAAGCTTTCTTT	CASSPIPTSAGDTEAFF
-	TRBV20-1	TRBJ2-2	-	TGCAGTGCTAGAGATGCGGAGGGTATGAACACCGGGGAGCTGTTTTTT	CSARDAEGMNTGELFF
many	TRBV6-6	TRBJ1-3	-	TGTGCCAGCAGTTACGGTTTGGAGAGCGATCGCTCTGGAAACACCATATATTTT	CASSYGLESDRSGNTIYF
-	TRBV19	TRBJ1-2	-	TGTGCCAGTACCCCTCGGGGCTCGCCTATATACGGCTACACCTTC	CASTPRGSPIYGYTF
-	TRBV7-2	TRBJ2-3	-	TGTGCCAGCAGCTTAGCTCCGACCTTCACAGATACGCAGTATTTT	CASSLAPTFTDTQYF
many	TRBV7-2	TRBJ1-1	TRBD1	TGTGCCAGCAGCCCCCGCAGGGGGCAAAGCACTGAAGCTTTCTTT	CASSPRRGQSTEAFF
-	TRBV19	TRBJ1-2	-	TGTGCCAGTAGTATGGGCAGTAACTATGGCTACACCTTC	CASSMGSNYGYTF
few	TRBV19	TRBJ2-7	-	TGTGCCACGGGGGTCCAGGGTGTCCACGAGCAGTACTTC	CATGVQGVHEQYF
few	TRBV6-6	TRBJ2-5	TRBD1	TGTGCCAGCAGTCCGGTTCGGACAGGGAGCCCTGTTTTAGAGACCCAGTACTTC	CASSPVRTGSPVLETQYF
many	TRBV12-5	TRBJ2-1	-	TGTGCTAGTGGCCCTTCGGCGGGGCGGTACAATGAGCAGTTCTTC	CASGPSAGRYNEQFF
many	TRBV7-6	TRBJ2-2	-	TGTGCCAGCAGCTTAATGGCCGGGGAGCTGTTTTTT	CASSLMAGELFF
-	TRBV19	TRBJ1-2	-	TGTGCCAGTAGTATAGGCCCAGGCGGCTCCTATGGCTACACCTTC	CASSIGPGGSYGYTF
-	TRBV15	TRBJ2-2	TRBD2	TGTGCTACCGTCCAACTAGCGGGGGGGACCGGGGAGCTGTTTTTT	CATVQLAGGTGELFF
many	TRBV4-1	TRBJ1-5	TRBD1	TGCGCCAGCAGCCCTACGACAGGGAGCAATCAGCCCCAGCATTTT	CASSPTTGSNQPQHF
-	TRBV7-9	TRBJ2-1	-	TGTGCCAGCAGCTTAGGGCACCCCCCGTACAATGAGCAGTTCTTC	CASSLGHPPYNEQFF